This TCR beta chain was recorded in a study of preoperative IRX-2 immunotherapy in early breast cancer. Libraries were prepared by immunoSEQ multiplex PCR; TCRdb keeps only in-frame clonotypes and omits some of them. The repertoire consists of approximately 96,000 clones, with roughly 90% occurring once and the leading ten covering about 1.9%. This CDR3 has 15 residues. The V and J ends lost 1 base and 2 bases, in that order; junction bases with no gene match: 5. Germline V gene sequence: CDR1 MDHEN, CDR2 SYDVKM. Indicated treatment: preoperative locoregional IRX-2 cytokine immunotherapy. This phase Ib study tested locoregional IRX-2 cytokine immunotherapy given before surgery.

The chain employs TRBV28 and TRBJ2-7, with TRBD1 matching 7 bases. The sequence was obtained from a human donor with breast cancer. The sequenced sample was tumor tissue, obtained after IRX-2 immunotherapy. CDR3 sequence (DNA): TGTGCCAGCAGTTTATCAGGGACAGACGCCTACGAGCAGTACTTC. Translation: CASSLSGTDAYEQYF.